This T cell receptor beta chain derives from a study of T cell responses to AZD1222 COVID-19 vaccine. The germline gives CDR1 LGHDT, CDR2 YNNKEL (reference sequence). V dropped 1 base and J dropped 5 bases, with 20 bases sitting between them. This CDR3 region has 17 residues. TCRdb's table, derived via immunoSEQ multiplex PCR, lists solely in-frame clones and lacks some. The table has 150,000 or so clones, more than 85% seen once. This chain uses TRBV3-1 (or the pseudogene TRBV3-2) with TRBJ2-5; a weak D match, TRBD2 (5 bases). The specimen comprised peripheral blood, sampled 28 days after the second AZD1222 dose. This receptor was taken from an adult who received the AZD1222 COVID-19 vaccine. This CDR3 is CASSQGLEERPGETQYF. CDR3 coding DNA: TGTGCCAGCAGCCAAGGCTTGGAGGAACGCCCAGGTGAGACCCAGTACTTC.